This T cell receptor beta chain was sequenced in a study of CD8+ T cells in alopecia areata. Extracted RNA was reverse transcribed, and the resulting cDNA served as sequencing template. Profiled with immunoSEQ multiplex PCR; TCRdb holds only in-frame clones, not every one. The sample is made up of approximately 300,000 clones, none counted only once. Worth noting for this clone: Its antigen is unidentified. Germline and genes: mouse. The read comes to an end 4 residues before the CDR3 does, leaving the germline J gene to fill in the end.

Using CD4, CD8alpha, NKG2D, NKG2ACE and other markers, pooled cutaneous lymph node cells were sorted. Study results and limitations: Relative to normal scalp, lesional scalp, especially alopecia totalis/universalis, showed higher clonality. TCR sharing across patients was less clear than in mice, possibly HLA-related.

Germline lookup yields CDR1 LGHNA and CDR2 YNLKQL (reference sequence). The CDR3 spans 17 residues. Unmatched junction bases numbered 8, after V lost 4 bases and J lost 0 bases. The rearrangement uses TRBV5 and TRBJ2-3; 9 nucleotides align to TRBD2. The clonotype comes from a C3H/HeJ mouse with alopecia areata. MHC haplotype: H2-k. The sequencing sample was made of CD4+ T cells sorted from a lymph node. The CDR3 sequence is CASSPQGLGSSAETLYF. The CDR3 DNA, read in part, is TGTGCCAGCAGCCCTCAGGGACTGGGCTCTAGTGCAGAA.